This T cell receptor (beta chain) was profiled in a study of blood T cell repertoires in COVID-19. The wider study: Samples came from the United States, Italy and Spain, spanning acute and convalescent COVID-19. T cells, B-cell-depleted T cells, or PBMCs provided the cDNA or gDNA that served as material.

From germline, CDR1 is SGHAT and CDR2 FQNNGV. The CDR3 covers 14 residues. J was trimmed by 4 bases and V by 1 base; bases with no gene match: 1. In the study's own analysis: Researchers report that nucleated cell counts were estimated from reference gene primer amplification. The table came from immunoSEQ multiplex PCR; TCRdb's copy has only in-frame clones and leaves some out. The V and J calls and clone size are taken from that table; D and trimming were inferred from the DNA. In the table there are about 120,000 clones, over 75% of which are singletons. Material for sequencing was peripheral blood. The TCR was taken from a man at least 80 years old with acute or convalescent COVID-19. The V call is TRBV11-2, the J call TRBJ2-5, with TRBD2 matching 9 bases. The CDR3 sequence: CASSLGGGGETQYF. The CDR3 nucleotides are TGTGCCAGCAGCTTAGGCGGGGGGGGAGAGACCCAGTACTTC.